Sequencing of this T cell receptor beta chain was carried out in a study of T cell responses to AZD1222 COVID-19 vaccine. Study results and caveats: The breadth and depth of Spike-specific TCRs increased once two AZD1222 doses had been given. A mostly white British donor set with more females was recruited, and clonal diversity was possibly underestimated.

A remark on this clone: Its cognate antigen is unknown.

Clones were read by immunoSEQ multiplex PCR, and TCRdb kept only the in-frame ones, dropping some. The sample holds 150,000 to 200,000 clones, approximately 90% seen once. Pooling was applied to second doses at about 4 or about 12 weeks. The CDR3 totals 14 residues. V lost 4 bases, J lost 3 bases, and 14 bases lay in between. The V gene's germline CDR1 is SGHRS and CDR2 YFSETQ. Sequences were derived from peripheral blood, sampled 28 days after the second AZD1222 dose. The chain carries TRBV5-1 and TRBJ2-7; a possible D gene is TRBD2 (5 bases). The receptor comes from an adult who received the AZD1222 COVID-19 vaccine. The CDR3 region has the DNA TGCGCCAGCAGCACGGGTGGTACTAGCTACGAGCAGTACTTC. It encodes CASSTGGTSYEQYF.